The next 6 T cell receptor beta chains were all read from a single sample in a study of T cells in Graves' hyperthyroidism and ophthalmopathy (dated by TCRdb to the late 2010s). Receptors were amplified or captured by multiplex PCR. These reads were obtained on an Illumina HiSeq 2000. Amplification of TCR beta CDR3 regions was carried out from RNA transcripts. The first round of RT-PCR for the TCR CDR3 was performed with the HTBI primer set and the Qiagen OneStep RT-PCR kit. In-frame beta chains were kept once TCRdb had trimmed the public reads at Q25 with fastp and called clones with MiXCR. Identical CDR3 proteins give one entry, which carries the most common genes and DNA. For this sample there are about 300,000 distinct CDR3 sequences; less than 20% appear just once. The biggest ten clones account for 39% of the sample. Source material: blood. These receptors came from a man aged 45-60 years with Graves' ophthalmopathy.

The V and J genes are TRBV19 and TRBJ1-6; the D is unclear. There are 15 residues in the CDR3. CDR1 and CDR2 from the germline V gene are LNHDA and SQIVND (reference sequence). Trimming stripped 0 bases from V and 11 bases from J, with 14 bases between. The CDR3 nucleotides read TGTGCCAGTAGTATAGATCCGGGAGAAACGACACCCCTCCACTTT. Amino acids: CASSIDPGETTPLHF.

At least ten counts were recorded for this clonotype. This chain connects TRBV3-1 to TRBJ2-5; a weak D match, TRBD1 (5 bases). The germline V gene has CDR1 LGHDT and CDR2 YNNKEL (reference sequence). The length of the CDR3 is 18 residues. Trimming shortened V by 0 bases and J by 2 bases, and 19 bases separated the two germline ends. The CDR3 DNA sequence: TGTGCCAGCAGCCAAGAGATCACTCCGCAGGGAATACAAGAGACCCAGTACTTC. As protein: CASSQEITPQGIQETQYF.

V usage is TRBV20-1 and J usage is TRBJ1-1; D is unresolved. The CDR3 spans 14 residues. The germline V gene encodes CDR1 DFQATT and CDR2 SNEGSKA (reference sequence). The V gene lost 6 bases and the J gene lost 11 bases, with 25 bases spanning the gap. In DNA form, the CDR3 reads TGCAGTGCCTCGGGTCGGGCCTCCAATAATCGGGCTTTCTTT. Encoded protein: CSASGRASNNRAFF.

The chain carries TRBV29-1 and TRBJ2-7, with D possibly matching TRBD2 (5 bases). The germline gives CDR1 SQVTM, CDR2 ANQGSEA. V was cut by 1 base and J by 0 bases, with 10 bases left in between. This CDR3 contains 14 residues. The CDR3 sequence: CSVEVGANSYEQYF. CDR3 coding DNA: TGCAGCGTTGAAGTGGGAGCCAACTCCTACGAGCAGTACTTC.

This clonotype was counted between two and nine times. The chain combines TRBV10-3 with TRBJ2-1, with 11 nucleotides matching TRBD2. This CDR3 has 15 residues. V lost 4 bases, J lost 8 bases, and 7 bases stayed unmatched. Per germline, CDR1 ENHRY and CDR2 SYGVKD. Here the CDR3 reads CAISGVAGGGHEQFF. The CDR3, as DNA: TGTGCCATCAGTGGAGTAGCGGGAGGGGGCCATGAGCAGTTCTTC.

This clonotype was found a few times. This chain uses TRBV5-1 with TRBJ2-2; a possible D gene is TRBD2 (6 bases). This CDR3 comprises 17 residues. In germline, CDR1 is SGHRS, CDR2 YFSETQ. Trimming stripped 3 bases from V and 4 bases from J, with 19 bases between. In DNA, the CDR3 is TGCGCCAGCAGCTGGGTTGTAGCCGGGACTGGCACCGGGGAGCTGTTTTTT. Its protein product is CASSWVVAGTGTGELFF. Drawing the rest from reference TRBV5-1 and TRBJ2-2, the complete variable domain is KAGVTQTPRYLIKTRGQQVTLSCSPISGHRSVSWYQQTPGQGLQFLFEYFSETQRNKGNFPGRFSGRQFSNSRSEMNVSTLELGDSALYLCASSWVVAGTGTGELFFGEGSRLTVL.